These 28 T cell receptor beta chains share one sample of origin, sequenced in a study of T cell responses to AZD1222 COVID-19 vaccine. Libraries were prepared by immunoSEQ multiplex PCR; TCRdb keeps only in-frame clonotypes and omits some of them. The top ten clones hold around 3.8% of a sample with about 150,000 clones, over 80% of them seen once. The sample in question was peripheral blood, obtained 28 days after the second AZD1222 dose. These receptors originate from an adult who received the AZD1222 COVID-19 vaccine.

The genes are TRBV7-8 and TRBJ2-5; TRBD1 aligns across 7 bases. Germline V gene data show CDR1 as SGHVS and CDR2 as FQNEAQ. The CDR3 spans 16 residues. J lost 5 bases, V lost 1 base, and 10 bases had no gene match. The CDR3 nucleotides are TGTGCCAGCAGCTTAGATGGGACAGCCTCCATCGAGACCCAGTACTTC. Translated: CASSLDGTASIETQYF.

V and J are TRBV6-4 and TRBJ1-5; the D is unclear. The germline gives CDR1 MRHNA, CDR2 SNTAGT. V was clipped by 4 bases and J by 3 bases, with 7 bases between them. This CDR3 is built from 13 residues. In DNA, the CDR3 is TGTGCCAGCAGTGCATCAGACAATCAGCCCCAGCATTTT. Translated: CASSASDNQPQHF.

The chain links TRBV28 to TRBJ1-5; D unclear. The CDR3 covers 12 residues. Per germline, CDR1 MDHEN and CDR2 SYDVKM. Trimming pared 5 bases from V and 7 bases from J, leaving 9 bases between. In DNA, the CDR3 is TGTGCCAGCAGTCCCCCGGAACAGCCCCAGCATTTT. Amino acids: CASSPPEQPQHF.

V usage is TRBV6-5 and J usage is TRBJ2-7; D remains unclear. The CDR3 is 12 residues long. V was pared by 8 bases and J by 3 bases, with 11 bases between. Germline assignment: CDR1 MNHEY and CDR2 SVGAGI. CDR3 nucleotide sequence: TGTGCCAGCTCCCGGGCCGACTACGAGCAGTACTTC. It encodes CASSRADYEQYF.

This clone showed up just once. The rearrangement uses TRBV6-1 and TRBJ2-3; D might be TRBD2 (6 bases). Germline values: CDR1 MNHNS, CDR2 SASEGT. V lost 1 base to trimming and J lost 3 bases, with 11 bases between them. The CDR3 has 15 residues. This chain's CDR3 is CASSEVGGNTDTQYF. In DNA, the CDR3 is TGTGCCAGCAGTGAAGTTGGGGGGAATACAGATACGCAGTATTTT.

This chain links TRBV9 with TRBJ1-2, with 7 nucleotides matching TRBD1. CDR3 length: 13 residues. The J segment lost 3 bases and the V segment lost 4 bases, leaving 3 bases of the junction unmatched. Germline assignment: CDR1 SGDLS and CDR2 YYNGEE. This chain's CDR3 is CASSITGDYGYTF. The CDR3 coding sequence is TGTGCCAGCAGCATCACAGGGGACTATGGCTACACCTTC.

Comment on this clone: Sequence at one end of the junction differs from germline and may be a read error. Other DNA variants within this sample encode the same CDR3. The chain has TRBV12-3 or TRBV12-4 and TRBJ2-5; possible D gene TRBD2, 5 bases. CDR3 length equals 13 residues. CDR3 DNA sequence: TGTGCCAGCAGTCTAGCCGGGGTGGAGACCCAGTACTTC. It is translated as CASSLAGVETQYF.

The chain carries TRBV10-3 and TRBJ1-1; a weak D match, TRBD1 (5 bases). The CDR3 length is 17 residues. V was clipped by 0 bases and J by 4 bases, with 18 bases between them. CDR1 and CDR2 from the germline V gene are ENHRY and SYGVKD. CDR3 loop: CAISESHLGGSSTEAFF. CDR3 coding DNA: TGTGCCATCAGTGAGTCGCACCTGGGGGGGTCGTCCACTGAAGCTTTCTTT.

This clone was counted a single time. V gene TRBV25-1 combines with J gene TRBJ2-1; D not resolved. Germline CDR1 MGHDK, CDR2 SYGVNS. Trimming took 4 bases from V and 8 from J, leaving 24 bases between them. The CDR3 totals 17 residues. The CDR3 loop is CASSVTWEPLVPYEQFF. The CDR3 nucleotides are TGTGCCAGCAGTGTGACCTGGGAACCCCTTGTGCCCTATGAGCAGTTCTTC.

V gene TRBV27 combines with J gene TRBJ2-7, with 10 bases lining up with TRBD2. Trimming at V came to 0 bases and at J to 6 bases, leaving 5 bases not matched to a gene. The CDR3 totals 15 residues. Germline CDR1 reads MNHEY; CDR2 reads SMNVEV (reference sequence). The CDR3 region is CASSLSPSGSSEQYF. The CDR3 DNA follows: TGTGCCAGCAGTTTATCCCCTAGCGGGAGTAGCGAGCAGTACTTC.

The V gene is TRBV12-5, the J gene TRBJ2-3; D gene unclear. V was pared by 0 bases and J by 0 bases, with 7 bases between. The length of the CDR3 is 15 residues. Germline values: CDR1 LGHNT, CDR2 FRNRAP. The DNA for the CDR3 is TGTGCTAGTGGTTTGGTATCCCGTAGCACAGATACGCAGTATTTT. Protein product: CASGLVSRSTDTQYF. Complete variable domain (other parts from reference TRBV12-5 and TRBJ2-3): DARVTQTPRHKVTEMGQEVTMRCQPILGHNTVFWYRQTMMQGLELLAYFRNRAPLDDSGMPKDRFSAEMPDATLATLKIQPSEPRDSAVYFCASGLVSRSTDTQYFGPGTRLTVL.

The J gene is TRBJ2-1, the V gene TRBV30; TRBD2 matches 7 bases. The CDR3 totals 14 residues. After removal of 4 bases from V and 4 bases from J, the junction contained 7 bases not matched to a gene. The germline V gene encodes CDR1 GTSNPN and CDR2 SVGIG (reference sequence). The CDR3, as DNA: TGTGCCTGGAAAATCGGGACTAATTACAATGAGCAGTTCTTC. This gives the protein CAWKIGTNYNEQFF.

The V gene is TRBV10-3, the J gene TRBJ1-2; weak D call: TRBD1 (6 bases). Trimming took off 4 bases at V and 8 bases at J, with 23 bases between the two ends. The CDR3 is 16 amino acids. Germline V CDR1 and CDR2: ENHRY, SYGVKD. CDR3 protein: CAISVQQGRVVGGYTF. In nucleotides, the CDR3 is TGTGCCATCAGTGTGCAACAGGGTAGAGTCGTAGGGGGCTACACCTTC.

The gene calls are TRBV2 and TRBJ2-1; D gene ambiguous. CDR3 length: 15 residues. The V end was cut by 1 base, the J end by 8 bases, with 15 bases between. Germline values: CDR1 SNHLY, CDR2 FYNNEI. The CDR3 sequence: CASSEGTSQSDEQFF. Here the CDR3 DNA reads TGTGCCAGCAGTGAAGGAACTTCCCAGTCTGATGAGCAGTTCTTC.

The chain combines TRBV11-2 with TRBJ2-2; 7 nucleotides match TRBD1. This CDR3 is 16 amino acids long. Germline CDR1 SGHAT, CDR2 FQNNGV. V shed 0 bases, J shed 4 bases, and the junction held 5 bases outside the gene matches. This chain's CDR3 is CASSLDEGGITGELFF. DNA for the CDR3: TGTGCCAGCAGCTTAGATGAAGGGGGCATCACCGGGGAGCTGTTTTTT.

The chain employs TRBV5-8 and TRBJ2-3; 10 bases agree with TRBD2. The CDR3 spans 15 residues. Per the germline V gene, CDR1 is SGHTS and CDR2 is YDEGEE. With 7 bases clipped from V and 3 bases from J, the junction kept 8 bases outside the gene matches. The CDR3 sequence: CASCRAGGWTDTQYF. The CDR3 region has the DNA TGTGCCAGCTGCCGAGCGGGAGGGTGGACAGATACGCAGTATTTT.

The chain combines TRBV27 with TRBJ2-3; TRBD1 matches at 8 bases. The CDR3 is 14 amino acids. Germline CDR1 and CDR2: MNHEY and SMNVEV (reference sequence). Germline trimming cut 4 bases from V and 3 bases from J; bases unmatched to any gene: 3. This CDR3 is CASSWGQVTDTQYF. CDR3 in DNA: TGTGCCAGCAGTTGGGGACAGGTGACAGATACGCAGTATTTT.

The chain carries TRBV7-8 and TRBJ1-4; the D gene is possibly TRBD1 (6 bases). Looked up from germline, CDR1 is SGHVS and CDR2 is FQNEAQ. The CDR3 consists of 13 residues. V lost 1 base to trimming and J lost 8 bases, with 8 bases between them. The CDR3 DNA follows: TGTGCCAGCAGCTTAGGGACAGAAGAAAAACTGTTTTTT. Translation: CASSLGTEEKLFF.

The chain combines TRBV25-1 with TRBJ2-1; D remains ambiguous. There are 14 residues in the CDR3. V was trimmed by 4 bases and J by 5 bases, leaving 12 bases between them. Germline CDR1 is MGHDK and CDR2 is SYGVNS. The CDR3 coding sequence is TGTGCCAGCAGTGGGCAGATACAAGACAATGAGCAGTTCTTC. Its protein is CASSGQIQDNEQFF.

The chain couples TRBV9 to TRBJ2-1; no clear D. CDR1 and CDR2 (germline): SGDLS, YYNGEE. This CDR3 is 15 amino acids long. The V and J ends lost 0 bases and 0 bases respectively, with 7 bases between them. CDR3 loop: CASSVDGTSYNEQFF. The CDR3 bases are TGTGCCAGCAGCGTAGATGGTACCTCCTACAATGAGCAGTTCTTC.

The table lists this clone with many counts. The chain joins TRBV19 to TRBJ1-2; TRBD1 is a possible D gene (5 bases). V was clipped by 5 bases and J by 4 bases, with 20 bases between them. Germline values: CDR1 LNHDA, CDR2 SQIVND (reference sequence). The CDR3 contains 16 residues. CDR3 nucleotide sequence: TGTGCCAGTAGTCTCCCCAACCGAGGGACGGTCTATGGCTACACCTTC. Translated, it gives CASSLPNRGTVYGYTF.

The chain combines TRBV9 with TRBJ2-3, with D possibly matching TRBD1 (5 bases). Trimming took off 3 bases at V and 8 bases at J, with 16 bases between the two ends. This CDR3 has 14 amino acids. From germline, CDR1 is SGDLS and CDR2 YYNGEE. The CDR3 reads CASSGTPVDFTQYF. The DNA of the CDR3 is TGTGCCAGCAGCGGGACACCCGTGGATTTTACGCAGTATTTT.

This clone was detected only once. The rearrangement links TRBV15 to TRBJ2-6, with D maybe TRBD2 (6 bases). V was shortened by 2 bases and J by 2 bases, with 10 bases between the two germline ends. This CDR3 is built from 16 residues. Looked up from germline, CDR1 is LNHNV and CDR2 is YYDKDF (reference sequence). CDR3: CATSRSGEAGANVLTF. In DNA form, the CDR3 reads TGTGCCACCAGCAGATCGGGGGAAGCTGGGGCCAACGTCCTGACTTTC.

About this clone: At the DNA level, this CDR3 is encoded by other sequences in the same sample as well. The CDR3: CASSFGYGYTF. In nucleotides, the CDR3 is TGTGCCAGCAGTTTCGGCTATGGCTACACCTTC. This rearrangement joins TRBV12-3 or TRBV12-4 to TRBJ1-2, with D unclear. This CDR3 contains 11 residues. V was clipped by 3 bases and J by 4 bases, with 3 bases between them.

This chain links TRBV6-5 with TRBJ1-1; 9 nucleotides align to TRBD1. The CDR3 is 13 amino acids. V shed 2 bases and J 6 bases; nucleotides not matched to a gene: 1. Germline values: CDR1 MNHEY, CDR2 SVGAGI. The CDR3 DNA sequence: TGTGCCAGCAGTTACAGGACAGGGGCTGAAGCTTTCTTT. It translates to CASSYRTGAEAFF.

The chain joins TRBV15 to TRBJ1-4; 11 positions agree with TRBD1. CDR1 and CDR2 (germline): LNHNV, YYDKDF (reference sequence). V gave up 5 bases and J gave up 7 bases; unmatched junction bases: 6. This CDR3 spans 15 amino acids. The CDR3 region is CATSLGGTGGEKLFF. In DNA form, the CDR3 reads TGTGCCACCAGCCTTGGCGGGACAGGGGGTGAAAAACTGTTTTTT. Full variable domain (missing parts from reference TRBV15 and TRBJ1-4): DAMVIQNPRYQVTQFGKPVTLSCSQTLNHNVMYWYQQKSSQAPKLLFHYYDKDFNNEADTPDNFQSRRPNTSFCFLDIRSPGLGDTAMYLCATSLGGTGGEKLFFGSGTQLSVL.

The J gene is TRBJ2-7, the V gene TRBV30; tentatively, D is TRBD1 or TRBD2 (5 bases each). From germline, CDR1 is GTSNPN and CDR2 SVGIG (reference sequence). CDR3 size: 15 residues. The V end lost 1 base, the J end lost 1 base, and 14 bases lay between the germline ends. The CDR3 DNA reads as TGTGCCTGGAGTGGGGGGACCGCCGTTTCCTACGAGCAGTACTTC. Amino acids: CAWSGGTAVSYEQYF.

The V gene is TRBV7-2, the J gene TRBJ2-5, with no clear D. V was clipped by 6 bases and J by 4 bases, with 12 bases between them. The CDR3 has 13 amino acids. Germline V gene sequence: CDR1 SGHTA, CDR2 FQGNSA. CDR3: CASRPGVGETQYF. The CDR3 coding sequence is TGTGCCAGCAGGCCTGGGGTAGGAGAGACCCAGTACTTC. The full variable domain, in which reference TRBV7-2 and TRBJ2-5 provide the parts outside the CDR3, is GAGVSQSPSNKVTEKGKDVELRCDPISGHTALYWYRQSLGQGLEFLIYFQGNSAPDKSGLPSDRFSAERTGGSVSTLTIQRTQQEDSAVYLCASRPGVGETQYFGPGTRLLVL.